Listed below are T cell receptor beta chains from one sample, sequenced in a study of T cell responses to AZD1222 COVID-19 vaccine. Assay: immunoSEQ multiplex PCR; the TCRdb copy retains only in-frame clones and omits some. The sample carries approximately 120,000 clones, 90% recorded once. Sequencing used peripheral blood, obtained on day 0 of MenACWY control vaccination. The receptor set was obtained from an adult in good health. CDR3s include the opening cysteine and the closing phenylalanine or tryptophan. D genes are given only for firm matches. The size entry is marked missing in some rows and otherwise reads once, few, many or a size class.

V: TRBV6-5
size: once
D: TRBD1
J: TRBJ1-6
CDR3: CASRSGTDMSPLHF
DNA: TGTGCCAGCAGATCCGGGACAGATATGTCACCCCTCCACTTT

V: TRBV11-3
size: NA
D: NA
J: TRBJ2-7
CDR3: CASSKGTGEQYF
DNA: TGTGCCAGCAGCAAAGGCACAGGCGAGCAGTACTTC

V: TRBV5-4
size: few
D: NA
J: TRBJ2-5
CDR3: CASSPRWGQETQYF
DNA: TGTGCCAGCAGCCCTCGCTGGGGCCAAGAGACCCAGTACTTC

V: TRBV24-1
size: NA
D: TRBD1
J: TRBJ2-2
CDR3: CATSDPPGQDNTGELFF
DNA: TGTGCCACCAGTGATCCCCCGGGACAGGATAACACCGGGGAGCTGTTTTTT

V: TRBV6-5
size: NA
D: NA
J: TRBJ1-1
CDR3: CASGDINSNTEAFF
DNA: TGTGCCAGCGGGGACATCAATTCGAACACTGAAGCTTTCTTT

V: TRBV5-4
size: NA
D: NA
J: TRBJ1-4
CDR3: CASSLGTVATNEKLFF
DNA: TGTGCCAGCAGCTTGGGGACCGTTGCAACTAATGAAAAACTGTTTTTT

V: TRBV4-1
size: NA
D: NA
J: TRBJ2-5
CDR3: CASSQVRQETQYF
DNA: TGCGCCAGCAGCCAAGTGCGGCAAGAGACCCAGTACTTC

V: TRBV4-3
size: NA
D: NA
J: TRBJ1-2
CDR3: CASSQVPQGDYGYTF
DNA: TGCGCCAGCAGCCAAGTCCCACAGGGAGACTATGGCTACACCTTC

V: TRBV11-2
size: NA
D: TRBD1
J: TRBJ2-7
CDR3: CASSPSLDRGYEQYF
DNA: TGTGCCAGCAGCCCTAGCCTGGACAGGGGCTACGAGCAGTACTTC

V: TRBV6-5
size: NA
D: NA
J: TRBJ1-3
CDR3: CASSFGQPPSNTIYF
DNA: TGTGCCAGCTCCTTTGGACAGCCCCCCTCAAACACCATATATTTT

V: TRBV19
size: NA
D: TRBD1
J: TRBJ1-5
CDR3: CASSTATGGSNQPQHF
DNA: TGTGCCAGTAGTACCGCGACAGGGGGGAGCAATCAGCCCCAGCATTTT

V: TRBV5-1
size: NA
D: TRBD1
J: TRBJ1-1
CDR3: CASSFRTGPSKNTEAFF
DNA: TGCGCCAGCAGCTTCCGGACAGGGCCAAGTAAGAACACTGAAGCTTTCTTT

V: TRBV5-6
size: NA
D: NA
J: TRBJ2-1
CDR3: CASSLDGGVHEQFF
DNA: TGTGCCAGCAGCTTGGATGGGGGAGTCCATGAGCAGTTCTTC

V: TRBV24-1
size: NA
D: TRBD1
J: TRBJ2-5
CDR3: CATSDPITGTGGETQYF
DNA: TGTGCCACCAGTGACCCCATTACCGGGACAGGGGGGGAGACCCAGTACTTC

V: TRBV6-5
size: NA
D: NA
J: TRBJ1-5
CDR3: CASSYRVNQPQHF
DNA: TGTGCCAGCAGTTATCGTGTAAATCAGCCCCAGCATTTT

V: TRBV18
size: NA
D: NA
J: TRBJ1-3
CDR3: CASSPPTGTPGNTIYF
DNA: TGTGCCAGCTCACCACCAACAGGAACCCCTGGAAACACCATATATTTT

V: TRBV6-2/TRBV6-3
size: few
D: TRBD1
J: TRBJ1-5
CDR3: CASSYQTGVGNQPQHF
DNA: TGTGCCAGCAGTTACCAAACAGGGGTGGGCAATCAGCCCCAGCATTTT

V: TRBV28
size: NA
D: NA
J: TRBJ2-3
CDR3: CASRPLPRSRTDTQYF
DNA: TGTGCCAGCAGACCCCTCCCTAGGAGTCGGACAGATACGCAGTATTTT

V: TRBV7-9
size: once
D: NA
J: TRBJ2-3
CDR3: CASSPRTSSTDTQYF
DNA: TGTGCCAGCAGCCCGCGGACCTCCAGCACAGATACGCAGTATTTT

V: TRBV5-6
size: NA
D: NA
J: TRBJ1-2
CDR3: CASSYRTKVYGYTF
DNA: TGTGCCAGCAGCTATCGGACGAAAGTCTATGGCTACACCTTC

V: TRBV7-8
size: NA
D: NA
J: TRBJ1-2
CDR3: CASSPSDRRNYGYTF
DNA: TGTGCCAGCAGCCCTTCTGACAGGCGAAACTATGGCTACACCTTC

V: TRBV29-1
size: NA
D: NA
J: TRBJ1-4
CDR3: CSVESRDNEKLFF
DNA: TGCAGCGTTGAAAGCAGGGATAATGAAAAACTGTTTTTT

V: TRBV9
size: NA
D: NA
J: TRBJ2-5
CDR3: CASSTGYQETQYF
DNA: TGTGCCAGCAGCACAGGATACCAAGAGACCCAGTACTTC

V: TRBV19
size: NA
D: NA
J: TRBJ2-3
CDR3: CASSINFQDTQYF
DNA: TGTGCCAGTAGTATAAATTTTCAAGATACGCAGTATTTT

V: TRBV27
size: once
D: NA
J: TRBJ1-1
CDR3: CASSLVGNTEAFF
DNA: TGTGCCAGCAGTTTAGTGGGGAACACTGAAGCTTTCTTT

V: TRBV5-5
size: NA
D: NA
J: TRBJ1-5
CDR3: CASSLLQNNFNQPQHF
DNA: TGTGCCAGCAGCTTGCTTCAGAATAATTTCAATCAGCCCCAGCATTTT

V: TRBV18
size: NA
D: TRBD1
J: TRBJ1-6
CDR3: CASSPRTGGSGDSPLHF
DNA: TGTGCCAGCTCACCACGGACAGGGGGTTCGGGGGATTCACCCCTCCACTTT

V: TRBV7-8
size: NA
D: NA
J: TRBJ1-4
CDR3: CASSPDPGADEKLFF
DNA: TGTGCCAGCAGCCCAGACCCCGGGGCGGATGAAAAACTGTTTTTT

V: TRBV6-5
size: NA
D: NA
J: TRBJ2-3
CDR3: CASSYRGAGTDTQYF
DNA: TGTGCCAGCAGTTACAGGGGTGCGGGCACAGATACGCAGTATTTT

V: TRBV24-1
size: NA
D: NA
J: TRBJ2-1
CDR3: CATSDPGSGTQQFF
DNA: TGTGCCACCAGTGATCCCGGCTCCGGGACCCAGCAGTTCTTC

V: TRBV24-1
size: NA
D: NA
J: TRBJ1-2
CDR3: CATSDSAGTYGYTF
DNA: TGTGCCACCAGTGATTCGGCAGGGACCTATGGCTACACCTTC

V: TRBV19
size: NA
D: TRBD1
J: TRBJ1-5
CDR3: CASSISLGGGGGNQPQHF
DNA: TGTGCCAGTAGTATTTCCTTGGGGGGAGGGGGCGGTAATCAGCCCCAGCATTTT

V: TRBV6-6
size: NA
D: TRBD1
J: TRBJ1-5
CDR3: CASSDPGQGNQPQHF
DNA: TGTGCCAGCAGCGATCCGGGACAGGGCAATCAGCCCCAGCATTTT

V: TRBV2
size: NA
D: NA
J: TRBJ1-5
CDR3: CASRVGLSNQPQHF
DNA: TGTGCCAGCAGGGTTGGTCTCAGCAATCAGCCCCAGCATTTT

V: TRBV19
size: NA
D: TRBD1
J: TRBJ2-4
CDR3: CASSKGTGREGIQYF
DNA: TGTGCCAGTAGTAAAGGGACAGGGCGAGAAGGCATTCAGTACTTC

V: TRBV27
size: NA
D: NA
J: TRBJ2-1
CDR3: CASSPDGYNEQFF
DNA: TGTGCCAGCAGTCCCGACGGGTACAATGAGCAGTTCTTC

V: TRBV28
size: NA
D: TRBD1
J: TRBJ2-4
CDR3: CASSHWDRAKNIQYF
DNA: TGTGCCAGCAGTCATTGGGACAGGGCCAAAAACATTCAGTACTTC

V: TRBV2
size: NA
D: NA
J: TRBJ1-2
CDR3: CASREGGQAVGYTF
DNA: TGTGCCAGCAGGGAGGGGGGGCAGGCGGTAGGCTACACCTTC

V: TRBV20-1
size: NA
D: TRBD1
J: TRBJ1-2
CDR3: CSAIDRGLGYTF
DNA: TGCAGTGCTATTGACAGGGGGCTCGGCTACACCTTC

V: TRBV6-6
size: NA
D: NA
J: TRBJ1-3
CDR3: CASRLQGNSGNTIYF
DNA: TGTGCCAGCAGGCTACAGGGAAACTCTGGAAACACCATATATTTT

V: TRBV10-2
size: NA
D: NA
J: TRBJ2-3
CDR3: CAISGTTGTDTQYF
DNA: TGCGCCATCAGCGGGACAACTGGCACAGATACGCAGTATTTT

V: TRBV7-9
size: NA
D: NA
J: TRBJ2-2
CDR3: CASSRQYPPNTGELFF
DNA: TGTGCCAGCAGCCGACAGTATCCCCCGAACACCGGGGAGCTGTTTTTT

V: TRBV6-1
size: NA
D: NA
J: TRBJ1-6
CDR3: CASSEGSPLHF
DNA: TGTGCCAGCAGTGAAGGTTCACCCCTCCACTTT

V: TRBV9
size: NA
D: NA
J: TRBJ2-5
CDR3: CASSVEGEETQYF
DNA: TGTGCCAGCAGCGTAGAAGGGGAAGAGACCCAGTACTTC

V: TRBV19
size: NA
D: NA
J: TRBJ1-5
CDR3: CAASGGSNQPQHF
DNA: TGTGCCGCCAGTGGGGGGAGCAATCAGCCCCAGCATTTT

V: TRBV6-5
size: NA
D: NA
J: TRBJ1-4
CDR3: CASTPRWGFDEKLFF
DNA: TGTGCCAGCACCCCACGGTGGGGTTTTGATGAAAAACTGTTTTTT

V: TRBV7-9
size: NA
D: NA
J: TRBJ2-5
CDR3: CASSFPGQNQETQYF
DNA: TGTGCCAGCAGCTTCCCGGGCCAAAACCAAGAGACCCAGTACTTC

V: TRBV27
size: NA
D: NA
J: TRBJ2-2
CDR3: CASSLGRATGELFF
DNA: TGTGCCAGCAGTTTGGGCAGGGCCACCGGGGAGCTGTTTTTT

V: TRBV5-1
size: once
D: TRBD1
J: TRBJ1-3
CDR3: CASSLGGTGSGNTIYF
DNA: TGCGCCAGCAGCTTGGGAGGGACAGGCTCTGGAAACACCATATATTTT

V: TRBV18
size: once
D: TRBD1
J: TRBJ2-2
CDR3: CASSGDRAWTGELFF
DNA: TGTGCCAGCTCAGGCGACAGGGCTTGGACCGGGGAGCTGTTTTTT

V: TRBV5-6
size: NA
D: NA
J: TRBJ2-3
CDR3: CASSLLASTDTQYF
DNA: TGTGCCAGCAGCTTGTTAGCGAGCACAGATACGCAGTATTTT

V: TRBV7-2
size: NA
D: TRBD1
J: TRBJ1-1
CDR3: CASSPRGNDRGLKTEAFF
DNA: TGTGCCAGCAGCCCTAGAGGGAACGACAGGGGGCTGAAGACTGAAGCTTTCTTT

V: TRBV27
size: NA
D: NA
J: TRBJ1-1
CDR3: CASSKIGGLGTEAFF
DNA: TGTGCCAGCAGTAAGATCGGGGGGCTGGGCACTGAAGCTTTCTTT

V: TRBV3-1/TRBV3-2
size: NA
D: TRBD2
J: TRBJ2-1
CDR3: CASSQDPAGDNEQFF
DNA: TGTGCCAGCAGCCAAGACCCAGCGGGGGACAATGAGCAGTTCTTC

V: TRBV6-2/TRBV6-3
size: NA
D: NA
J: TRBJ2-2
CDR3: CASSYSGQSTGELFF
DNA: TGTGCCAGCAGTTACTCAGGACAGAGCACCGGGGAGCTGTTTTTT

V: TRBV5-1
size: NA
D: NA
J: TRBJ2-5
CDR3: CASSRRGTSQETQYF
DNA: TGCGCCAGCAGCCGCAGGGGAACTAGCCAAGAGACCCAGTACTTC

V: TRBV5-1
size: NA
D: TRBD1
J: TRBJ1-1
CDR3: CASSLYLGRGLMNTEAFF
DNA: TGCGCCAGCAGCTTGTATTTGGGCAGGGGGCTTATGAACACTGAAGCTTTCTTT

V: TRBV3-1/TRBV3-2
size: NA
D: NA
J: TRBJ2-3
CDR3: CASRPPPGQATDTQYF
DNA: TGTGCCAGCAGACCTCCTCCGGGCCAGGCCACAGATACGCAGTATTTT

V: TRBV6-2/TRBV6-3
size: NA
D: TRBD1
J: TRBJ2-2
CDR3: CASSRQGTNTGELFF
DNA: TGTGCCAGCAGCCGACAGGGCACGAACACCGGGGAGCTGTTTTTT